The source of this T cell receptor beta chain is a study of CXCR3-negative and CXCR3-positive naive CD8 T cells. The TRB cDNA libraries were prepared by 5' RACE with UMI labels. TCRdb reprocessed the 5' RACE reads, keeping one entry per CDR3 protein, no DNA. The sample table includes some 56,000 distinct CDR3 sequences. A remark on this clonotype: The target antigen is unknown.

Study-wide points: Each naive subset displayed comparably high diversity, whereas memory CD8+ cells displayed much lower diversity.

The sequence was obtained from a human donor in good health. Some clones in this sample may be carry-over from other donors' samples. Sequencing was carried out using memory CD8+ T cells from blood.

CDR3 protein: CSVETDAGSSYTF. The chain employs TRBV29-1 and TRBJ1-2. Germline lookup yields CDR1 SQVTM and CDR2 ANQGSEA. The CDR3 covers 13 residues.